The 8 T cell receptor beta chains presented below share a single source sample, sequenced in a study of blood T cell repertoires in COVID-19. Profiling relied on immunoSEQ multiplex PCR, and the TCRdb table lists in-frame clones only, not all of them. The sample lists approximately 210,000 clones, roughly 84% seen once, with roughly 10% in the top ten. The material sequenced was peripheral blood. The receptors were sampled from a woman of 80 years or more with COVID-19, enrolled during active disease.

The chain is built from TRBV28 and TRBJ1-5; 7 bases are a match to TRBD1. The germline CDR1 and CDR2 sequences are MDHEN and SYDVKM. V trimming: 6 bases; J trimming: 0 bases; junction bases outside the gene matches: 8. The CDR3 has 16 residues. CDR3 in amino acids: CASSMTGSFSNQPQHF. The CDR3 nucleotides read TGTGCCAGCAGCATGACAGGGTCTTTTAGCAATCAGCCCCAGCATTTT.

The gene calls are TRBV5-1 and TRBJ2-1; TRBD1 matches 11 bases. Germline V gives CDR1 SGHRS, CDR2 YFSETQ. The V gene end was trimmed by 4 bases and the J gene end by 10 bases; junction bases not matched to a gene: 7. The CDR3 is made up of 14 amino acids. This CDR3 reads CASSGGTGGLEQFF. The CDR3 coding sequence is TGCGCCAGCAGCGGAGGGACAGGGGGTTTAGAGCAGTTCTTC. The full variable domain, in which reference TRBV5-1 and TRBJ2-1 provide the parts outside the CDR3, is KAGVTQTPRYLIKTRGQQVTLSCSPISGHRSVSWYQQTPGQGLQFLFEYFSETQRNKGNFPGRFSGRQFSNSRSEMNVSTLELGDSALYLCASSGGTGGLEQFFGPGTRLTVL.

The V call is TRBV5-1, the J call TRBJ2-3; D is possibly TRBD1 (6 bases). Germline loops: CDR1 SGHRS, CDR2 YFSETQ. The CDR3 has 15 residues. The V end lost 5 bases, the J end lost 0 bases, and 13 bases lay between the germline ends. The CDR3 loop is CASRTGTLSTDTQYF. The DNA of the CDR3 is TGCGCCAGCAGAACCGGGACACTAAGCACAGATACGCAGTATTTT.

The V and J genes are TRBV28 and TRBJ1-2, with D possibly TRBD1 on 6 matching bases. The CDR3 spans 17 residues. Trimming took 4 bases from V and 4 from J, leaving 22 bases between them. Germline CDR1 and CDR2: MDHEN and SYDVKM. The DNA of the CDR3 is TGTGCCAGCAGTTCTGACAGGTATAGGACGGTGGCCTATGGCTACACCTTC. As protein: CASSSDRYRTVAYGYTF.

In regard to this clone: Compared with germline, one end of the junction differs, possibly owing to a read error. The chain couples TRBV2 to TRBJ1-2, with D uncertain. The CDR3 contains 11 residues. Looked up from germline, CDR1 is SNHLY and CDR2 is FYNNEI. The CDR3 reads CATSQRHGYTF. The CDR3 region has the DNA TGTGCCACCAGTCAGAGGCATGGCTACACCTTC.

This clone was counted a few times. V and J are TRBV7-2 and TRBJ2-5, with 11 bases matching TRBD2. This CDR3 is 15 amino acids long. V trimming: 4 bases; J trimming: 5 bases; junction bases outside the gene matches: 6. The germline CDR1 and CDR2 sequences are SGHTA and FQGNSA. The CDR3 DNA reads as TGTGCCAGCAGCTCCCGACTAGCGGGGAGGGAGACCCAGTACTTC. This encodes CASSSRLAGRETQYF.

The rearrangement uses TRBV19 and TRBJ2-1; 14 bases map to TRBD2. V dropped 7 bases and J dropped 9; count of bases not matched to a gene: 8. Germline V gene data show CDR1 as LNHDA and CDR2 as SQIVND (reference sequence). This CDR3 has 15 amino acids. DNA for the CDR3: TGTGCCAGTACCAAGACTAGCGGGGGGGCATTTGAGCAGTTCTTC. Protein: CASTKTSGGAFEQFF.

The rearrangement links TRBV19 to TRBJ1-5, with D maybe TRBD1 (5 bases). There are 18 residues in the CDR3. Germline loops: CDR1 LNHDA, CDR2 SQIVND (reference sequence). Trimming removed 7 bases at V and 0 bases at J, with 22 bases between. CDR3 sequence reads: CASTGERGSGDSNQPQHF. CDR3 bases: TGTGCCAGTACCGGGGAGAGGGGATCGGGGGATAGCAATCAGCCCCAGCATTTT.